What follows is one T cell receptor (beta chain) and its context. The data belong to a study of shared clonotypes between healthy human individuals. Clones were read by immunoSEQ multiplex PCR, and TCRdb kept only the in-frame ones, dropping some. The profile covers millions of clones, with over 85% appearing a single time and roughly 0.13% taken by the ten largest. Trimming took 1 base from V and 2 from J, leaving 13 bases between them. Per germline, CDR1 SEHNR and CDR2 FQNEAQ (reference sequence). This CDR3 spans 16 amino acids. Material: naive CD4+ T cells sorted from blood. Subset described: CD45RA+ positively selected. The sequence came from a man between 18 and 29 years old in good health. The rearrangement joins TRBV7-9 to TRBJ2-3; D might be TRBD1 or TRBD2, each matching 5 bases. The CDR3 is CASSLGMGPTTDTQYF. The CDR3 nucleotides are TGTGCCAGCAGCTTAGGGATGGGACCGACCACAGATACGCAGTATTTT.